This entry lists 22 T cell receptor beta chains sequenced from one sample in a study of chemoradiotherapy in HPV16-positive cancers. Method: immunoSEQ multiplex PCR; TCRdb's copy keeps in-frame clones and lacks some. The table has roughly 19,000 clones, over 65% seen once. Sequenced material: blood, taken from a patient who underwent chemoradiotherapy. The receptor source for this set is a human donor with HPV-associated anogenital cancer.

V gene TRBV6-1 combines with J gene TRBJ2-1; D unresolved. The CDR3 has 13 residues. The V gene lost 1 base and the J gene lost 5 bases, with 6 bases spanning the gap. Germline CDR1 reads MNHNS; CDR2 reads SASEGT. For the CDR3, the DNA is TGTGCCAGCAGTGAAGGTAACAACAATGAGCAGTTCTTC. Protein: CASSEGNNNEQFF.

There are a few counts of this clone. The chain carries TRBV7-2 and TRBJ2-3, with D possibly TRBD2 on 6 matching bases. V lost 5 bases and J lost 0, with 15 bases in between. Germline V gene lookup returns CDR1 SGHTA and CDR2 FQGNSA. This CDR3 has 16 amino acids. The CDR3 sequence: CASSLRRAASTDTQYF. CDR3 sequence (DNA): TGTGCCAGCAGCCTGAGGAGGGCGGCTAGCACAGATACGCAGTATTTT.

This chain links TRBV7-8 with TRBJ2-3; 8 bases fit TRBD2. This CDR3 contains 14 residues. The junction had 7 bases not matched to a gene; V was cut back by 5 bases and J by 6 bases. Germline V gene sequence: CDR1 SGHVS, CDR2 FQNEAQ. Here the CDR3 DNA reads TGTGCCAGCAGCCGAGCGGGGGCGCTGGATACGCAGTATTTT. This gives the protein CASSRAGALDTQYF.

The chain has TRBV29-1 and TRBJ1-5; maybe TRBD1 (6 bases). Germline V CDR1 and CDR2: SQVTM, ANQGSEA. The germline V and J ends were trimmed by 7 bases and 0 bases, with 10 bases remaining between them. The CDR3 has 13 residues. The CDR3 is CSARTDSNQPQHF. In nucleotides, the CDR3 is TGCAGCGCGAGGACAGATAGCAATCAGCCCCAGCATTTT.

The chain combines TRBV4-2 with TRBJ2-5, with 14 nucleotides matching TRBD2. Germline V gives CDR1 LGHNA, CDR2 YNFKEQ. There are 17 residues in the CDR3. The J segment lost 5 bases and the V segment lost 4 bases, leaving 9 bases of the junction unmatched. The CDR3, as DNA: TGTGCCAGCAGCCCATGGGAGACTAGCGGGGGGGTGGAGACCCAGTACTTC. This encodes CASSPWETSGGVETQYF.

This chain links TRBV5-6 with TRBJ2-5, with 7 nucleotides matching TRBD1. The germline gives CDR1 SGHDT, CDR2 YYEEEE. V shed 4 bases, J shed 9 bases, and the junction held 12 bases outside the gene matches. The CDR3 consists of 14 residues. The CDR3 sequence is CASSPPGQRGAQYF. CDR3 coding DNA: TGTGCCAGCAGCCCGCCGGGACAGCGAGGGGCCCAGTACTTC.

The chain recombines TRBV7-2 with TRBJ2-3; tentatively, D is TRBD2 (6 bases). Germline V gene sequence: CDR1 SGHTA, CDR2 FQGNSA. Deletions cut 1 base from V and 5 bases from J, with 10 bases between. CDR3 length equals 14 residues. The CDR3 is CASSLVEGGDTQYF. The CDR3 bases are TGTGCCAGCAGCTTAGTGGAGGGTGGAGATACGCAGTATTTT.

The chain links TRBV6-1 to TRBJ1-1, with D unresolved. The CDR3 contains 14 residues. V lost 4 bases to trimming and J lost 0 bases, with 9 bases between them. The germline gives CDR1 MNHNS, CDR2 SASEGT. The CDR3 loop reads CASSVKGLNTEAFF. CDR3 bases: TGTGCCAGCAGTGTCAAGGGTCTGAACACTGAAGCTTTCTTT.

V is TRBV5-1 and J is TRBJ1-1; D uncertain. CDR1 and CDR2 from the germline V gene are SGHRS and YFSETQ. The CDR3 loop spans 17 amino acids. V lost 0 bases and J lost 0, with 15 bases in between. CDR3 bases: TGCGCCAGCAGCTTGGGACACGCCAGAAGACTGAACACTGAAGCTTTCTTT. Amino acid sequence: CASSLGHARRLNTEAFF.

A single count supports this clone. The chain uses TRBV7-6 and TRBJ2-2, with a tentative D call TRBD1 (5 bases). This CDR3 has 15 amino acids. V lost 5 bases to trimming and J lost 1 base, with 11 bases between them. Germline CDR1 reads SGHVS; CDR2 reads FNYEAQ. The CDR3: CASSRRVENTGELFF. CDR3 DNA sequence: TGTGCCAGCAGCCGCAGGGTGGAGAACACCGGGGAGCTGTTTTTT.

J is TRBJ2-5 and V is TRBV2, with D tentatively TRBD2 (6 bases). The CDR3 length is 15 residues. Per germline, CDR1 SNHLY and CDR2 FYNNEI. With 5 bases removed from V and 5 bases from J, the gap between germline ends came to 18 bases. The CDR3 loop reads CASSSPTGGRETQYF. The CDR3 DNA is TGTGCCAGCAGTAGTCCCACAGGAGGGCGGGAGACCCAGTACTTC.

This clone was counted a single time. The chain combines TRBV4-2 with TRBJ1-1, with D tentatively TRBD1 (5 bases). The V gene lost 0 bases and the J gene lost 6 bases, with 8 bases spanning the gap. This CDR3 has 13 residues. CDR1 is LGHNA, CDR2 YNFKEQ, per germline. Here the CDR3 reads CASSQESGAEAFF. The CDR3, as DNA: TGTGCCAGCAGCCAAGAATCGGGGGCTGAAGCTTTCTTT.

This rearrangement joins TRBV7-9 to TRBJ1-3, with D possibly being TRBD1 (6 bases). The CDR3 spans 16 residues. Between the trimmed V and J ends, which lost 4 bases and 2 bases, there was a span of 15 bases. Germline V gene sequence: CDR1 SEHNR, CDR2 FQNEAQ (reference sequence). Here the CDR3 reads CASSSTFTGTGNTIYF. The CDR3 region has the DNA TGTGCCAGCAGCTCCACTTTTACAGGGACTGGAAACACCATATATTTT. Full variable domain (outside the CDR3, taken from reference TRBV7-9 and TRBJ1-3): DTGVSQNPRHKITKRGQNVTFRCDPISEHNRLYWYRQTLGQGPEFLTYFQNEAQLEKSRLLSDRFSAERPKGSFSTLEIQRTEQGDSAMYLCASSSTFTGTGNTIYFGEGSWLTVV.

The J gene is TRBJ2-7, the V gene TRBV6-5; 9 bases are a match to TRBD2. Germline CDR1 is MNHEY and CDR2 is SVGAGI. The V and J ends lost 7 bases and 6 bases, in that order; junction bases with no gene match: 13. CDR3 length: 15 amino acids. The CDR3 region is CASKPGGGGRGEQYF. The CDR3 coding sequence is TGTGCCAGCAAGCCGGGCGGGGGGGGCCGCGGCGAGCAGTACTTC.

The chain carries TRBV5-4 and TRBJ1-1; possibly TRBD1 for D (5 bases). The V gene's germline CDR1 is SGHNT and CDR2 YYREEE (reference sequence). The length of the CDR3 is 16 residues. The V and J ends lost 0 bases and 3 bases respectively, with 15 bases between them. This chain's CDR3 is CASSLGGVKGYTEAFF. The DNA of the CDR3 is TGTGCCAGCAGCTTGGGGGGGGTAAAGGGGTACACTGAAGCTTTCTTT.

The V and J genes are TRBV19 and TRBJ1-6; D remains unclear. The CDR3 length is 12 residues. Trimming removed 6 bases at V and 8 bases at J, with 8 bases between. The germline V gene encodes CDR1 LNHDA and CDR2 SQIVND (reference sequence). In nucleotides, the CDR3 is TGTGCCAGTAGGACGCTTTATTCACCCCTCCACTTT. Encoded protein: CASRTLYSPLHF.

The chain is built from TRBV5-5 and TRBJ2-7, with 8 bases that match TRBD1. CDR1 is SGHKS and CDR2 is YYEKEE in the germline V gene (reference sequence). The CDR3 is made up of 14 amino acids. V shed 2 bases, J shed 0 bases, and the junction held 1 base outside the gene matches. CDR3: CASSFGTGSYEQYF. CDR3 DNA sequence: TGTGCCAGCAGCTTTGGGACAGGCTCCTACGAGCAGTACTTC.

The CDR3 is CASSADGSSYNEQFF. The CDR3 DNA sequence: TGTGCCAGCAGCGCGGACGGCAGCTCCTACAATGAGCAGTTCTTC. This rearrangement joins TRBV7-2 to TRBJ2-1, with D unresolved. V was clipped by 5 bases and J by 0 bases, with 11 bases between them. CDR3 size: 15 residues. Germline values: CDR1 SGHTA, CDR2 FQGNSA.

The chain is built from TRBV20-1 and TRBJ2-1; D is unresolved. The germline CDR1 and CDR2 sequences are DFQATT and SNEGSKA (reference sequence). The CDR3 runs to 10 residues. V lost 0 bases, J lost 8 bases, and 2 bases lay in between. DNA for the CDR3: TGCAGTGCTAGAGATTATGAGCAGTTCTTC. It codes for CSARDYEQFF.

The sample holds a few counts of this clone. The chain has TRBV2 and TRBJ1-4, with D tentatively TRBD1 (5 bases). The CDR3 has 14 residues. The V and J ends lost 1 base and 5 bases respectively, with 8 bases between them. Per germline, CDR1 SNHLY and CDR2 FYNNEI. CDR3 in amino acids: CASSEDRINEKLFF. The CDR3 nucleotides are TGTGCCAGCAGTGAAGACAGGATAAATGAAAAACTGTTTTTT.

V usage is TRBV28 and J usage is TRBJ1-3; D remains ambiguous. The CDR3 has 14 residues. Trimming cost V 4 bases and J 7 bases, with 14 bases left between them. The germline V gene has CDR1 MDHEN and CDR2 SYDVKM. The chain's CDR3 is CASSSPVGGNTIYF. In DNA form, the CDR3 reads TGTGCCAGCAGTTCGCCGGTGGGTGGTAACACCATATATTTT.

This clone was observed a few times. The chain links TRBV2 to TRBJ2-3; TRBD1 matches 9 bases. The germline V gene has CDR1 SNHLY and CDR2 FYNNEI. Unmatched junction bases numbered 5, after V lost 5 bases and J lost 2 bases. CDR3 size: 15 residues. For the CDR3, the DNA is TGTGCCAGCAGTCGGACAGGGGCTTTCACAGATACGCAGTATTTT. It codes for CASSRTGAFTDTQYF.